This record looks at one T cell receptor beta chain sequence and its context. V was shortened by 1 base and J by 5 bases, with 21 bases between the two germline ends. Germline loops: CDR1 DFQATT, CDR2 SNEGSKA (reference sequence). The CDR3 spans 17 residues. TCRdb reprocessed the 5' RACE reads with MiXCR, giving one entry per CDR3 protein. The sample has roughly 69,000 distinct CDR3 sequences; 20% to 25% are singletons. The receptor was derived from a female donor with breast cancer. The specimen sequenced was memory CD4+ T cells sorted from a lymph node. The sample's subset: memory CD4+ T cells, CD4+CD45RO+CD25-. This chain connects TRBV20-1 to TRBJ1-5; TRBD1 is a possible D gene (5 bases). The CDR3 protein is CSARAPGIRDSDQPQHF. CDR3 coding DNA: TGCAGTGCTAGAGCCCCAGGGATCAGGGACTCAGATCAGCCCCAGCATTTT.